These 13 T cell receptor beta chains came from one sample sequenced in a study of blood T cell repertoires in COVID-19. Here immunoSEQ multiplex PCR was the method, and the copy in TCRdb shows in-frame clones only, minus some. The sample shows around 280,000 clones, more than 75% of them seen only once. Sample: peripheral blood. Receptors were obtained from a man aged 65-85 years with acute or convalescent COVID-19.

V is TRBV28 and J is TRBJ1-5, with D tentatively TRBD1 (5 bases). The CDR3 runs 12 residues. V lost 7 bases and J lost 6, with 10 bases in between. The germline V gene encodes CDR1 MDHEN and CDR2 SYDVKM. CDR3 in DNA: TGTGCCAGCAATAGGGGAGGTCAGCCCCAGCATTTT. Protein sequence: CASNRGGQPQHF.

This rearrangement joins TRBV29-1 to TRBJ2-5, with D possibly matching TRBD1 (6 bases). V dropped 7 bases and J dropped 2 bases, with 11 bases sitting between them. Germline CDR1 reads SQVTM; CDR2 reads ANQGSEA. The CDR3 is made up of 12 amino acids. CDR3: CSGGTNQETQYF. As DNA, the CDR3 is TGCAGCGGGGGGACAAATCAAGAGACCCAGTACTTC.

This sequence joins TRBV9 and TRBJ1-3, with a weak D call TRBD1 (6 bases). Germline CDR1 is SGDLS and CDR2 is YYNGEE. The CDR3 loop spans 15 amino acids. V lost 2 bases and J lost 1, with 10 bases in between. CDR3 sequence reads: CASSVEDSSGNTIYF. The DNA of the CDR3 is TGTGCCAGCAGCGTCGAGGACAGTTCTGGAAACACCATATATTTT.

The CDR3 loop reads CATSRGTGARNYGYTF. In nucleotides, the CDR3 is TGTGCCACCAGCAGGGGAACAGGGGCCAGGAACTATGGCTACACCTTC. V is TRBV15 and J is TRBJ1-2; TRBD1 matches 7 bases. There are 16 residues in the CDR3. Per germline, CDR1 LNHNV and CDR2 YYDKDF (reference sequence). V lost 3 bases to trimming and J lost 2 bases; unmatched junction nucleotides: 9.

The DNA for the CDR3 is TGTGCCACCAGTGATCGAAACCTAACTAGCGGGGGGGACTACAATGAGCAGTTCTTC. Residues: CATSDRNLTSGGDYNEQFF. The genes are TRBV24-1 and TRBJ2-1; 13 nucleotides match TRBD2. J lost 3 bases, V lost 3 bases, and 10 bases had no gene match. Looked up from germline, CDR1 is KGHDR and CDR2 is SFDVKD. The CDR3 loop spans 19 amino acids.

The chain is built from TRBV7-2 and TRBJ2-3; TRBD2 matches at 10 bases. Per the germline V gene, CDR1 is SGHTA and CDR2 is FQGNSA. With 2 bases clipped from V and 1 base from J, the junction kept 3 bases outside the gene matches. The CDR3 consists of 16 residues. CDR3 sequence (DNA): TGTGCCAGCAGCTTATCAAGCGGGAGGGGCACAGATACGCAGTATTTT. Its translation: CASSLSSGRGTDTQYF.

This chain connects TRBV7-2 to TRBJ2-3, with TRBD1 matching 9 bases. The germline V gene has CDR1 SGHTA and CDR2 FQGNSA. Germline trimming cut 8 bases from V and 4 bases from J; bases unmatched to any gene: 7. The CDR3 extends over 14 amino acids. CDR3 sequence: CASSTDRGADTQYF. CDR3 coding DNA: TGTGCCAGCTCTACAGACAGGGGGGCAGATACGCAGTATTTT.

The chain links TRBV20-1 to TRBJ2-2; tentative D call: TRBD2 (5 bases). The CDR3 is made up of 14 amino acids. Deletions cut 3 bases from V and 1 base from J, with 9 bases between. Germline CDR1 DFQATT, CDR2 SNEGSKA (reference sequence). The CDR3 DNA follows: TGCAGTGCTAGTCTAGGGAGGAACACCGGGGAGCTGTTTTTT. Amino acid sequence: CSASLGRNTGELFF.

The CDR3 DNA reads as TGTGCCAGCATTGGCGGGCTCTCCTACGAGCAGTACTTC. It translates to CASIGGLSYEQYF. J is TRBJ2-7 and V is TRBV2; possible D gene TRBD2, 5 bases. CDR3 length: 13 residues. Per the germline V gene, CDR1 is SNHLY and CDR2 is FYNNEI. The V end lost 7 bases, the J end lost 0 bases, and 10 bases lay between the germline ends.

This clone was recorded once. V usage is TRBV20-1 and J usage is TRBJ2-1; D gene unclear. Trimming stripped 6 bases from V and 7 bases from J, with 7 bases between. Germline CDR1 and CDR2: DFQATT and SNEGSKA (reference sequence). The CDR3 is 10 residues long. Here the CDR3 DNA reads TGCAGTGCAAGTCTAAATGAGCAGTTCTTC. Its protein is CSASLNEQFF.

In this sample, this clone turned up a few times. The chain links TRBV18 to TRBJ2-7; maybe TRBD1 (6 bases). The CDR3 loop spans 14 amino acids. The V gene's germline CDR1 is KGHSH and CDR2 LQKENI. The V end lost 2 bases, the J end lost 2 bases, and 10 bases lay between the germline ends. The CDR3 coding sequence is TGTGCCAGCTCACCAGGGACAATGACCTACGAGCAGTACTTC. Translating it yields CASSPGTMTYEQYF. Filled out from reference TRBV18 and TRBJ2-7, the complete variable domain reads NAGVMQNPRHLVRRRGQEARLRCSPMKGHSHVYWYRQLPEEGLKFMVYLQKENIIDESGMPKERFSAEFPKEGPSILRIQQVVRGDSAAYFCASSPGTMTYEQYFGPGTRLTVT.

This rearrangement joins TRBV7-9 to TRBJ2-7; 12 bases are a match to TRBD2. With V trimmed by 8 bases and J by 4 bases, 6 bases remained unmatched. The CDR3 totals 14 residues. CDR1 SEHNR and CDR2 FQNEAQ come from the germline V gene (reference sequence). CDR3 nucleotide sequence: TGTGCCAGCTTCTCTAGCGGGGGGGCATACGAGCAGTACTTC. Its translation: CASFSSGGAYEQYF.

The J gene is TRBJ2-3, the V gene TRBV24-1, with 8 bases identical to TRBD2. This CDR3 region has 14 residues. The V gene end was trimmed by 7 bases and the J gene end by 4 bases; junction bases not matched to a gene: 6. Germline assignment: CDR1 KGHDR and CDR2 SFDVKD. CDR3 bases: TGTGCCACCAGCTCGGGGGGGGCGCCAGATACGCAGTATTTT. This codes for CATSSGGAPDTQYF.